This T cell receptor beta chain was sequenced during a study of cytomegalovirus exposure and HLA in healthy donors. Germline loops: CDR1 MNHEY, CDR2 SVGAGI. V gave up 4 bases and J gave up 0 bases, with 12 bases separating them. The CDR3 has 15 amino acids. The primer mix had 60 Vbeta and 13 Jbeta primers. Sequencing was performed with immunoSEQ multiplex PCR; in TCRdb, only in-frame clones are kept and a portion is missing. This table has around 280,000 clones, around 90% appearing once. The rearrangement joins TRBV6-5 to TRBJ1-1; TRBD1 might be the D (5 bases). Material for sequencing was PBMCs. This receptor was identified in a woman younger than 35 in good health and CMV-seronegative. This CDR3 reads CASSWIQGLNTEAFF. The CDR3 bases are TGTGCCAGCAGTTGGATCCAGGGCCTGAACACTGAAGCTTTCTTT.